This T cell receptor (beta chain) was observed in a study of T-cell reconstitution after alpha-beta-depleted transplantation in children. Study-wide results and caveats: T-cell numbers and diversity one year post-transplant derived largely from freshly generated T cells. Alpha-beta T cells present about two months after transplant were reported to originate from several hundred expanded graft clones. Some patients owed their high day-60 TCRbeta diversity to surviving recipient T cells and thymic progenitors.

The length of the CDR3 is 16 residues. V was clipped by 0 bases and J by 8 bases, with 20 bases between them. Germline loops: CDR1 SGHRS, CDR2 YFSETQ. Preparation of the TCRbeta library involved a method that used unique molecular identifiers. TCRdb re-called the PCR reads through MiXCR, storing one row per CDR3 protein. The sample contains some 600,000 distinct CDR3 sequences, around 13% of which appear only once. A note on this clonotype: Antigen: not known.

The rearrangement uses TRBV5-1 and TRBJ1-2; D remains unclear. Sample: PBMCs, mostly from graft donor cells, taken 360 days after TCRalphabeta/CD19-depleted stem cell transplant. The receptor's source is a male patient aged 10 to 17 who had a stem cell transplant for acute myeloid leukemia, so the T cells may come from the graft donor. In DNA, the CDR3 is TGCGCCAGCAGCTTGGTTTCTGAAATCGGCTCGTGGGGCTACACCTTC. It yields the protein CASSLVSEIGSWGYTF.